Sequencing of this T cell receptor (beta chain) was carried out in a study of cytomegalovirus exposure and HLA in healthy donors. General observations from the study: Across donors, sequencing depth was assumed by presence/absence analyses to be roughly uniform. A later analysis linked a missense DCLRE1C variant to TCR beta V- and J-gene trimming. A prior analysis recorded that most TCR beta V segments were productive about 90% or about 30% of the time. Researchers catalogued about 150 TCR beta chains as cytomegalovirus-associated.

To note about this clone: Its antigen is currently unknown.

It was with 60 Vbeta and 13 Jbeta primers that the PCR ran. Data came from immunoSEQ multiplex PCR; TCRdb stores just in-frame clones and leaves some out. The table shows approximately 190,000 clones, with approximately 78% occurring only once. V was trimmed by 4 bases and J by 2 bases, leaving 10 bases between them. Germline CDR1 and CDR2: SGHRS and YFSETQ. The CDR3 has 15 residues. The rearrangement joins TRBV5-1 to TRBJ2-6, with a tentative D call TRBD1 (5 bases). This sequence was found in a woman in her twenties or thirties in good health and CMV-seropositive. Material for sequencing was PBMCs. The CDR3 sequence: CASSLDRPGANVLTF. The CDR3 DNA sequence: TGCGCCAGCAGCCTAGACAGACCTGGGGCCAACGTCCTGACTTTC.